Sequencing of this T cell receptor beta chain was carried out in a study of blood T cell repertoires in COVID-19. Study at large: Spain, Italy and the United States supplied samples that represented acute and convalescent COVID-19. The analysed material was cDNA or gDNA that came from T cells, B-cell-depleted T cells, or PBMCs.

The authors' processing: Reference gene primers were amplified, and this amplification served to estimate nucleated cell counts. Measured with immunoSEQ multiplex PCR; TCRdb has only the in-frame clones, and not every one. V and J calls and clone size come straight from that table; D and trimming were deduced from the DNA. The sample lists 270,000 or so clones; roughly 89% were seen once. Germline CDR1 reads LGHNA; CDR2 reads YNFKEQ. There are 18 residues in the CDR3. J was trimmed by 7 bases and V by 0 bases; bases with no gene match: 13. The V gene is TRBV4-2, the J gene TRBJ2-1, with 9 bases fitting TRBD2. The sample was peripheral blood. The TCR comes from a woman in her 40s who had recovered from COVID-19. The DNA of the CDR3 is TGTGCCAGCAGCCAAGACGGTGGATTCGTACTAGCGGGTAATGAGCAGTTCTTC. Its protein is CASSQDGGFVLAGNEQFF.